The clone carrying this T cell receptor (beta chain) came up once. Measured with immunoSEQ multiplex PCR; TCRdb has only the in-frame clones, and not every one. The sample includes about 150,000 clones, around 84% seen only once; the top ten take over 4.5%. The data originate from a study of T cell responses to AZD1222 COVID-19 vaccine. The CDR3 has 12 amino acids. In germline, CDR1 is SQVTM, CDR2 ANQGSEA. Trimming pared 7 bases from V and 7 bases from J, leaving 17 bases between. Source: peripheral blood, taken 28 days after the second AZD1222 dose. This clonotype was sampled from an adult who received the AZD1222 COVID-19 vaccine. The chain links TRBV29-1 to TRBJ2-7; TRBD2 might be the D (5 bases). The CDR3 DNA is TGCAGCGCCGAAGGGAACAGAGGGGAGCAGTACTTC. Its protein is CSAEGNRGEQYF.